The 13 T cell receptor beta chains below come from one sample, sequenced in a study of cytotoxic CD8 clonotypes in ibrutinib-treated CLL (dated by TCRdb to the early 2020s). Library preparation was by the immunoSEQ multiplex PCR assay. This is the immuneACCESS table as TCRdb keeps it, with only in-frame sequences that have V and J called. A part of the clones is gone; compared with another copy, unresolved V genes explain less than half, and the rest is unexplained. The sample table contains some 200,000 clones; only one count was recorded for around 70% of them. In total, the top ten clones hold around an eighth of the sample. The meaning of the sample's time point label: around 2 years on ibrutinib. The material was PBMCs, obtained after 24 months of ibrutinib treatment. The receptors here all came from a human donor with chronic lymphocytic leukemia.

The gene calls are TRBV18 and TRBJ2-7; TRBD2 matches at 13 bases. The V and J ends lost 0 bases and 5 bases, in that order; junction bases with no gene match: 22. The CDR3 length is 22 residues. Germline-derived CDR1 and CDR2 are KGHSH and LQKENI. CDR3: CASSPPLRIGTSGTVRRDEQYF. The DNA of the CDR3 is TGTGCCAGCTCACCACCGTTACGAATTGGGACTAGCGGGACAGTTAGGCGCGACGAGCAGTACTTC.

The chain joins TRBV4-1 to TRBJ2-4; D may be TRBD2 (6 bases). The CDR3 has 16 amino acids. Germline values: CDR1 MGHRA, CDR2 YSYEKL. V was clipped by 4 bases and J by 1 base, with 14 bases between them. The CDR3 sequence: CASSPTTSSAKNIQYF. CDR3 nucleotide sequence: TGCGCCAGCAGCCCGACGACTAGTTCCGCCAAAAACATTCAGTACTTC.

This clone was counted between two and nine times. The chain recombines TRBV4-1 with TRBJ2-7; D might be TRBD2 (6 bases). Trimming removed 1 base at V and 7 bases at J, with 14 bases between. The CDR3 is 14 residues long. Germline V lookup: CDR1 MGHRA, CDR2 YSYEKL. Here the CDR3 reads CASSQGGLAAEQYF. The CDR3 bases are TGCGCCAGCAGCCAAGGGGGACTCGCGGCGGAGCAGTACTTC.

V is TRBV7-2 and J is TRBJ2-7, with 8 bases matching TRBD2. CDR3 length: 18 residues. V trimming: 5 bases; J trimming: 0 bases; junction bases outside the gene matches: 15. Germline V gene sequence: CDR1 SGHTA, CDR2 FQGNSA. The CDR3 loop reads CASSHGSLAVTPSYEQYF. DNA for the CDR3: TGTGCCAGCAGCCACGGCTCACTAGCGGTAACACCCTCCTACGAGCAGTACTTC.

The rearrangement uses TRBV11-3 and TRBJ2-3, with TRBD2 matching over 11 bases. The germline V gene has CDR1 SGHNT and CDR2 YENEEA. The CDR3 is 18 residues long. The V gene end was trimmed by 5 bases and the J gene end by 2 bases; junction bases not matched to a gene: 12. The CDR3 coding sequence is TGTGCCAGCAGCCCCGGGACTAGCGGAGGAACAGTCACAGATACGCAGTATTTT. Translating it yields CASSPGTSGGTVTDTQYF.

The J gene is TRBJ2-3, the V gene TRBV14, with D perhaps assigned TRBD1 or TRBD2 (5 bases each). This CDR3 region has 16 residues. V was cut by 0 bases and J by 1 base, with 11 bases left in between. Germline-derived CDR1 and CDR2 are SGHDN and FVKESK. The DNA of the CDR3 is TGTGCCAGCAGCCAAGATCGGGGACCCGGCACAGATACGCAGTATTTT. Translating gives CASSQDRGPGTDTQYF.

The gene calls are TRBV6-1 and TRBJ2-3; D gene ambiguous. The CDR3 consists of 16 residues. V was pared by 4 bases and J by 6 bases, with 20 bases between. Germline V gene sequence: CDR1 MNHNS, CDR2 SASEGT. As DNA, the CDR3 is TGTGCCAGCAGTGCGTCAGTAGCTGCTTGGGTGGATACGCAGTATTTT. As protein: CASSASVAAWVDTQYF.

The chain employs TRBV23-1 and TRBJ1-5, with no clear D. TRBV23-1 is given ORF status, its function remaining uncertain. The CDR3 has 13 residues. With 0 bases removed from V and 4 bases from J, the gap between germline ends came to 4 bases. The CDR3 region has the DNA TGCGCCAGCAGTCAATCAAGGAATCAGCCCCAGCATTTT. Translation: CASSQSRNQPQHF.

V gene TRBV6-5 combines with J gene TRBJ1-1, with 10 nucleotides matching TRBD1. This CDR3 comprises 14 residues. V was pared by 8 bases and J by 5 bases, with 8 bases of the junction left unmatched. The germline CDR1 and CDR2 sequences are MNHEY and SVGAGI. The CDR3 bases are TGTGCCAGCCGGGACAGGGGCGGAAGGACTGAAGCTTTCTTT. It specifies CASRDRGGRTEAFF.

The chain recombines TRBV2 with TRBJ1-4; no clear D. This CDR3 contains 13 residues. Trimming cost V 7 bases and J 8 bases, with 14 bases left between them. In germline, CDR1 is SNHLY, CDR2 FYNNEI. The CDR3 here is CASNFIRREKLFF. CDR3 nucleotide sequence: TGTGCCAGCAACTTTATCCGGAGGGAAAAACTGTTTTTT.

The V gene is TRBV18, the J gene TRBJ1-1; D gene ambiguous. Germline V CDR1 and CDR2: KGHSH, LQKENI. Trimming shortened V by 1 base and J by 3 bases, and 12 bases separated the two germline ends. The CDR3 is 15 amino acids. The CDR3 nucleotides are TGTGCCAGCTCACCACGGCGAAAGGCAGACACTGAAGCTTTCTTT. Amino acid sequence: CASSPRRKADTEAFF.

The chain carries TRBV29-1 and TRBJ2-7; 8 nucleotides align to TRBD2. Per the germline V gene, CDR1 is SQVTM and CDR2 is ANQGSEA. The V and J ends lost 6 bases and 3 bases, in that order; junction bases with no gene match: 10. The CDR3 sequence is 14 residues long. CDR3 region: CSVVDLREGYEQYF. The CDR3 bases are TGCAGCGTCGTGGACCTCCGGGAGGGCTACGAGCAGTACTTC.

The rearrangement links TRBV7-6 to TRBJ2-7, with 11 bases aligning to TRBD2. Germline trimming cut 0 bases from V and 4 bases from J; bases unmatched to any gene: 8. The germline CDR1 and CDR2 sequences are SGHVS and FNYEAQ. The CDR3 sequence is 17 residues long. CDR3 amino acids: CASSLAKASGRRYEQYF. The CDR3 DNA sequence: TGTGCCAGCAGCTTAGCGAAGGCTAGCGGGAGGAGATACGAGCAGTACTTC.